These T cell receptor beta chains were read from a single sample in a study of blood T cell repertoires in COVID-19. Profiling relied on immunoSEQ multiplex PCR, and the TCRdb table lists in-frame clones only, not all of them. The sample has about 70,000 clones, around 90% seen once. Input material: peripheral blood. These TCRs come from a human donor in a cohort sampled during active COVID-19. Both conserved end residues are part of each CDR3. D genes are given only for firm matches. The size field is filled for only some rows; it gives once, few, many or a size class.

TRBV5-4	TRBD1	.	TRBJ1-1	CASSLVDRVNTEAFF	TGTGCCAGCAGCTTGGTGGACAGGGTAAACACTGAAGCTTTCTTT
TRBV7-8	.	.	TRBJ2-7	CASSLIGDEQYF	TGTGCCAGCAGCTTAATAGGGGACGAGCAGTACTTC
TRBV5-6	TRBD1	.	TRBJ1-4	CASTQNRGLEKLFF	TGTGCCAGCACCCAGAACAGGGGGCTTGAAAAACTGTTTTTT
TRBV28	.	.	TRBJ2-7	CATYRDTTYEQYF	TGTGCCACCTACCGGGACACCACCTACGAGCAGTACTTC
TRBV3-1/TRBV3-2	TRBD2	.	TRBJ2-7	CASSPRAGGDEQYF	TGTGCCAGCAGCCCCCGGGCGGGGGGAGACGAGCAGTACTTC
TRBV25-1	.	.	TRBJ2-7	CASSQDRFPYEQYF	TGTGCCAGCAGTCAGGACAGATTTCCCTACGAGCAGTACTTC
TRBV2	TRBD1	.	TRBJ2-1	CASSGLPGTGYNEQFF	TGTGCCAGCAGTGGGCTTCCCGGGACAGGGTACAATGAGCAGTTCTTC
TRBV11-2	.	.	TRBJ1-4	CASSLAPTGSREKLFF	TGTGCCAGCAGCTTAGCGCCAACAGGGTCTAGAGAAAAACTGTTTTTT
TRBV30	.	.	TRBJ1-1	CAWSVRGQTEAFF	TGTGCCTGGAGTGTACGTGGACAGACTGAAGCTTTCTTT
TRBV13	TRBD1	.	TRBJ2-7	CASSSGQGRAYEQYF	TGTGCCAGCAGCTCGGGACAGGGGAGGGCCTACGAGCAGTACTTC
TRBV12-3/TRBV12-4	.	.	TRBJ1-5	CASSSNRDQPQHF	TGTGCCAGCAGTTCCAACCGAGATCAGCCCCAGCATTTT
TRBV27	.	.	TRBJ1-1	CASSLNQGNTEAFF	TGTGCCAGCAGTTTAAACCAGGGGAACACTGAAGCTTTCTTT
TRBV7-9	.	.	TRBJ2-7	CASSSQSDEQYF	TGTGCCAGCAGCTCCCAATCGGACGAGCAGTACTTC
TRBV11-2	TRBD1	once	TRBJ2-7	CASSLPGGTGGHEQYF	TGTGCCAGCAGCTTACCCGGCGGGACAGGGGGCCACGAGCAGTACTTC
TRBV12-3/TRBV12-4	.	.	TRBJ1-1	CASSLALETEAFF	TGTGCCAGCAGTTTAGCGCTGGAGACTGAAGCTTTCTTT
TRBV6-5	.	.	TRBJ1-2	CASSYGARGGNGYTF	TGTGCCAGCAGTTACGGGGCGAGGGGAGGGAACGGCTACACCTTC
TRBV6-4	.	.	TRBJ2-2	CASSDSVGAPGELFF	TGTGCCAGCAGTGACTCGGTGGGGGCGCCCGGGGAGCTGTTTTTT
TRBV19	TRBD1	once	TRBJ1-2	CASTTGESNYGYTF	TGTGCCAGTACCACAGGGGAATCCAACTATGGCTACACCTTC
TRBV3-1/TRBV3-2	.	.	TRBJ2-7	CASSQDSRTGLSEQYF	TGTGCCAGCAGCCAAGACTCCCGGACGGGATTGTCCGAGCAGTACTTC
TRBV11-2	TRBD1	.	TRBJ2-7	CASSIGTGDYEQYF	TGTGCCAGCAGCATCGGGACAGGTGACTACGAGCAGTACTTC
TRBV19	TRBD1	once	TRBJ1-5	CASRGQGSGQPQHF	TGTGCCAGTCGGGGACAGGGGTCAGGTCAGCCCCAGCATTTT
TRBV29-1	.	.	TRBJ1-1	CSVEDRERQTYTEAFF	TGCAGCGTTGAAGATCGGGAGAGGCAGACCTACACTGAAGCTTTCTTT
TRBV6-5	TRBD1	.	TRBJ1-5	CASSDRTGGNQPQHF	TGTGCCAGCAGCGACAGGACAGGGGGCAATCAGCCCCAGCATTTT
TRBV19	.	few	TRBJ1-6	CASSIWGSPLHF	TGTGCCAGTAGTATTTGGGGCTCACCCCTCCACTTT
TRBV21-1	.	few	TRBJ2-3	CASSKPWKRGSTDTQYF	TGTGCCAGCAGCAAACCCTGGAAGCGGGGGAGCACAGATACGCAGTATTTT
TRBV10-3	.	.	TRBJ1-2	CAIRGTTGLDGYTF	TGTGCCATCAGGGGCACAACAGGGTTAGATGGCTACACCTTC